The 9 T cell receptor beta chains below all came from one sample that was sequenced in a study of CD8+ T cells in alopecia areata. Sequencing relied on a cDNA template that was reverse transcribed from extracted RNA. Profiled with immunoSEQ multiplex PCR; TCRdb holds only in-frame clones, not every one. This table has about 150,000 clones, less than 65% appearing once. Sequenced input: CD8+ T cells sorted from blood. The receptors stem from a human donor in good health.

The CDR3: CASSGDGNTEAFF. CDR3 in DNA: TGTGCCAGCAGTGGGGACGGGAACACTGAAGCTTTCTTT. The chain has TRBV6-5 and TRBJ1-1, with D perhaps matching TRBD1 (5 bases). Germline CDR1 MNHEY, CDR2 SVGAGI. V was cut by 5 bases and J by 1 base, with 8 bases left in between. There are 13 residues in the CDR3.

This clone came up a few times. V and J are TRBV7-9 and TRBJ1-5; D remains ambiguous. V was trimmed by 3 bases and J by 8 bases, leaving 17 bases between them. There are 15 residues in the CDR3. The germline V gene has CDR1 SEHNR and CDR2 FQNEAQ (reference sequence). DNA of the CDR3: TGTGCCAGCAGCTTCTCGTTCAGTTCATTGGAGCCCCAGCATTTT. Protein: CASSFSFSSLEPQHF. Full variable domain (rest looked up from reference TRBV7-9 and TRBJ1-5): DTGVSQNPRHKITKRGQNVTFRCDPISEHNRLYWYRQTLGQGPEFLTYFQNEAQLEKSRLLSDRFSAERPKGSFSTLEIQRTEQGDSAMYLCASSFSFSSLEPQHFGDGTRLSIL.

V usage is TRBV4-1 and J usage is TRBJ1-5; unclear D gene. The germline V gene has CDR1 MGHRA and CDR2 YSYEKL. The CDR3 consists of 13 residues. The V gene lost 3 bases and the J gene lost 5 bases, with 8 bases spanning the gap. CDR3 loop: CASSQSAYQPQHF. For the CDR3, the DNA is TGCGCCAGCAGCCAGTCAGCTTATCAGCCCCAGCATTTT.

This chain links TRBV29-1 with TRBJ1-2; 8 bases agree with TRBD1. Germline lookup yields CDR1 SQVTM and CDR2 ANQGSEA. V lost 6 bases and J lost 8; bases outside the gene matches: 11. This CDR3 has 13 amino acids. CDR3 in DNA: TGCAGCGTCCCACAGGGGGTCATAGGGGGCTACACCTTC. Translating gives CSVPQGVIGGYTF.

Points on this clone: This same CDR3 is encoded by further DNA sequences in the sample. V gene TRBV6-5 combines with J gene TRBJ2-2; D is undetermined. Trimming shortened V by 7 bases and J by 2 bases, and 2 bases separated the two germline ends. In germline, CDR1 is MNHEY, CDR2 SVGAGI. The CDR3 runs 11 residues. CDR3 residues: CASTNTGELFF. The DNA for the CDR3 is TGTGCCAGCACCAACACCGGGGAGCTGTTTTTT.

The chain links TRBV30 to TRBJ2-3; D perhaps matches TRBD2 (6 bases). The CDR3 contains 18 residues. Germline lookup yields CDR1 GTSNPN and CDR2 SVGIG (reference sequence). Trimming removed 0 bases at V and 0 bases at J, with 19 bases between. The DNA of the CDR3 is TGTGCCTGGAGTGTACTGGGTAGCGGATTACCTAGCACAGATACGCAGTATTTT. Amino acids: CAWSVLGSGLPSTDTQYF.

This clone was observed a few times. V and J are TRBV6-5 and TRBJ2-7, with D perhaps TRBD1 or TRBD2 (5 bases each). Germline-derived CDR1 and CDR2 are MNHEY and SVGAGI. Trimming removed 4 bases from V and 5 bases from J, with 21 bases in between. This CDR3 is built from 16 residues. As DNA, the CDR3 is TGTGCCAGCAGTTCTCCACGGGGAACAGGAGAGAACGAGCAGTACTTC. It encodes CASSSPRGTGENEQYF.

The chain has TRBV29-1 and TRBJ2-5, with 8 bases fitting TRBD1. Losses at the gene ends were 6 bases for V and 5 bases for J; bases not matched to a gene: 11. The germline V gene encodes CDR1 SQVTM and CDR2 ANQGSEA. This CDR3 is 14 amino acids long. In nucleotides, the CDR3 is TGCAGCGTGGGAACCGGGACAGGCCGTGAGACCCAGTACTTC. This sequence encodes CSVGTGTGRETQYF.

This chain joins TRBV7-8 and TRBJ1-4; D is unclear. The V and J ends lost 5 bases and 4 bases respectively, with 8 bases between them. Germline CDR1 and CDR2: SGHVS and FQNEAQ. This CDR3 has 13 amino acids. The CDR3 nucleotides are TGTGCCAGCAGCCCGACTGATAATGAAAAACTGTTTTTT. This gives the protein CASSPTDNEKLFF.